Each of the 20 T cell receptor beta chains below was sequenced from the same sample in a study of CD4+ T cells in melanoma (dated by TCRdb to between 2021 and 2024). The protocol used for the library was the immunoSEQ multiplex PCR assay. Held by TCRdb, this immuneACCESS table contains in-frame sequences only and omits some clones. Under half of the omission traces to an unresolved V gene where checked; the cause of the rest is unknown. This sample comprises 40,000 to 50,000 clones, 75% to 90% of them detected only once. 10% to 15% of the sample comes from the top ten. The source material was peripheral blood. All receptors come from a human donor with melanoma.

CDR3 DNA sequence: TGTGCCAGCAGCTTAGGGACAGGGGGCGCGGAACTGTTTTTT. Amino acid sequence: CASSLGTGGAELFF. The chain uses TRBV7-8 and TRBJ1-4, with 11 nucleotides matching TRBD1. Germline V lookup: CDR1 SGHVS, CDR2 FQNEAQ. This CDR3 region has 14 residues. Unmatched junction bases numbered 4, after V lost 1 base and J lost 12 bases.

The chain joins TRBV7-2 to TRBJ2-7, with 7 bases matching TRBD1. This CDR3 region has 14 residues. The trim removed 4 bases at V and 3 bases at J, leaving 6 bases unmatched. Germline assignment: CDR1 SGHTA and CDR2 FQGNSA. CDR3 bases: TGTGCCAGCAGCTGGGACAGTATATACTACGAGCAGTACTTC. As protein: CASSWDSIYYEQYF. Variable domain in full (rest from reference TRBV7-2 and TRBJ2-7): GAGVSQSPSNKVTEKGKDVELRCDPISGHTALYWYRQSLGQGLEFLIYFQGNSAPDKSGLPSDRFSAERTGGSVSTLTIQRTQQEDSAVYLCASSWDSIYYEQYFGPGTRLTVT.

The CDR3 DNA sequence: TGTGCCTCCTCTCTGGTCGGCGGGGGGGCTAATACGCAGTATTTT. Translating it yields CASSLVGGGANTQYF. The chain has TRBV30 and TRBJ2-3, with 9 bases identical to TRBD2. The CDR3 has 15 residues. CDR1 and CDR2 from the germline V gene are GTSNPN and SVGIG (reference sequence). J gave up 7 bases and V 7 bases, and 15 bases lay outside the gene matches.

The CDR3 region is CASSLPGSYNEQFF. The CDR3 nucleotides are TGTGCCAGCAGCTTGCCAGGTTCCTACAATGAGCAGTTCTTC. V usage is TRBV5-4 and J usage is TRBJ2-1; no clear D. The V gene's germline CDR1 is SGHNT and CDR2 YYREEE (reference sequence). The V end was cut by 1 base, the J end by 1 base, with 6 bases between. The CDR3 length is 14 residues. Full variable domain (remainder filled in from reference TRBV5-4 and TRBJ2-1): ETGVTQSPTHLIKTRGQQVTLRCSSQSGHNTVSWYQQALGQGPQFIFQYYREEENGRGNFPPRFSGLQFPNYSSELNVNALELDDSALYLCASSLPGSYNEQFFGPGTRLTVL.

The rearrangement links TRBV27 to TRBJ2-3; no clear D gene. Trimming cost V 7 bases and J 0 bases, with 11 bases left between them. There are 14 residues in the CDR3. CDR1 is MNHEY and CDR2 is SMNVEV in the germline V gene (reference sequence). This CDR3 is CASKVLGSTDTQYF. The DNA for the CDR3 is TGTGCCAGCAAGGTGTTGGGCAGCACAGATACGCAGTATTTT.

The chain joins TRBV30 to TRBJ1-6; D gene unclear. This CDR3 comprises 14 residues. The V end was cut by 0 bases, the J end by 9 bases, with 12 bases between. The germline V gene has CDR1 GTSNPN and CDR2 SVGIG (reference sequence). CDR3 coding DNA: TGTGCCTGGAGTGTAGTAAGGGCGGCTTCACCCCTCCACTTT. Translation gives CAWSVVRAASPLHF.

This chain uses TRBV9 with TRBJ2-6; no definite D call. V was shortened by 5 bases and J by 4 bases, with 4 bases between the two germline ends. The CDR3 is 12 amino acids. Germline CDR1 SGDLS, CDR2 YYNGEE. The CDR3 loop reads CASSGGANVLTF. The DNA of the CDR3 is TGTGCCAGCAGTGGGGGGGCCAACGTCCTGACTTTC.

The chain combines TRBV5-4 with TRBJ2-5, with 9 bases that match TRBD1. The end of the DNA fits TRBJ2-7 better, so the J call may be wrong. From germline, CDR1 is SGHNT and CDR2 YYREEE (reference sequence). The CDR3 totals 15 residues. CDR3 sequence reads: CASSVTGGPSYEQYF. The DNA of the CDR3 is TGTGCCAGCAGCGTAACAGGGGGCCCGTCCTACGAGCAGTACTTC.

A single count supports this clone. The rearrangement uses TRBV25-1 and TRBJ1-5; D might be TRBD1 (5 bases). The V end was cut by 3 bases, the J end by 8 bases, with 11 bases between. Germline V gives CDR1 MGHDK, CDR2 SYGVNS. CDR3 size: 13 residues. CDR3 loop: CASSEGRVEPQHF. The CDR3 bases are TGTGCCAGCAGTGAGGGCAGGGTCGAGCCCCAGCATTTT.

The rearrangement joins TRBV27 to TRBJ1-5; D gene uncertain. Trimming left V 3 bases short and J 0 bases short, with 6 bases between. The V gene's germline CDR1 is MNHEY and CDR2 SMNVEV (reference sequence). This CDR3 is 14 amino acids long. This chain's CDR3 is CASSFLNSNQPQHF. The DNA of the CDR3 is TGTGCCAGCAGTTTCCTAAATAGCAATCAGCCCCAGCATTTT.

The chain joins TRBV11-2 to TRBJ2-5, with 8 bases identical to TRBD1. Trimming removed 4 bases from V and 2 bases from J; junction bases left unmatched: 3. CDR1 is SGHAT, CDR2 FQNNGV, per germline. The CDR3 totals 14 residues. The CDR3 loop reads CASSYRTGQETQYF. In nucleotides, the CDR3 is TGTGCCAGCAGCTACCGGACAGGGCAAGAGACCCAGTACTTC.

V is TRBV6-5 and J is TRBJ1-2, with D possibly TRBD1 on 5 matching bases. The CDR3 runs to 15 residues. V was cut by 6 bases and J by 8 bases, with 22 bases left in between. Germline V gives CDR1 MNHEY, CDR2 SVGAGI. The CDR3 sequence: CASRVYTGARQGYTF. DNA of the CDR3: TGTGCCAGCAGAGTGTATACCGGGGCAAGACAGGGCTACACCTTC.

This clone was observed a few times. The chain recombines TRBV29-1 with TRBJ2-1, with a possible D match to TRBD1 (5 bases). The CDR3 is 13 amino acids. Germline V gene sequence: CDR1 SQVTM, CDR2 ANQGSEA. V lost 4 bases and J lost 6, with 13 bases in between. CDR3 protein: CSVGLNRFNEQFF. CDR3 sequence (DNA): TGCAGCGTTGGCCTGAACAGGTTCAATGAGCAGTTCTTC.

The rearrangement uses TRBV2 and TRBJ2-7, with TRBD1 matching over 8 bases. The CDR3 sequence is 17 residues long. V lost 5 bases and J lost 4; bases outside the gene matches: 16. Germline V gene lookup returns CDR1 SNHLY and CDR2 FYNNEI. In DNA, the CDR3 is TGTGCCAGCAGTTACCGACCCCCCAATACAGGGGGTTACGAGCAGTACTTC. It encodes CASSYRPPNTGGYEQYF.

J is TRBJ1-6 and V is TRBV19; maybe TRBD1 (6 bases). Trimming left V 3 bases short and J 6 bases short, with 12 bases between. Germline CDR1 and CDR2: LNHDA and SQIVND (reference sequence). The CDR3 length is 15 residues. CDR3: CASSIDRLVNSPLHF. The CDR3 DNA follows: TGTGCCAGTAGTATCGACAGGCTGGTTAATTCACCCCTCCACTTT.

V and J are TRBV10-3 and TRBJ2-2; the D gene is possibly TRBD2 (6 bases). Trimming pared 2 bases from V and 7 bases from J, leaving 8 bases between. The CDR3 is 13 amino acids. CDR1 and CDR2 (germline): ENHRY, SYGVKD. For the CDR3, the DNA is TGTGCCATCAGTGAGGGAGGGAACGGGGAGCTGTTTTTT. It codes for CAISEGGNGELFF.

In its sample, this clone was seen once. The chain carries TRBV28 and TRBJ1-4; possibly TRBD1 for D (6 bases). Germline values: CDR1 MDHEN, CDR2 SYDVKM. CDR3 length: 13 amino acids. The V end was cut by 10 bases, the J end by 6 bases, with 15 bases between. The CDR3 DNA sequence: TGTGCCACCCACTCAGGGGATGATGAAAAACTGTTTTTT. This codes for CATHSGDDEKLFF.

On this clone: Other DNA variants within this sample encode the same CDR3. V gene TRBV19 combines with J gene TRBJ2-3; no firm D call. Germline V gives CDR1 LNHDA, CDR2 SQIVND (reference sequence). This CDR3 is 13 amino acids long. Trimming removed 1 base from V and 0 bases from J, with 2 bases in between. CDR3 in amino acids: CASSIGSTDTQYF. The CDR3 DNA reads TGTGCCAGTAGTATAGGTAGCACAGATACGCAGTATTTT.

This chain connects TRBV5-1 to TRBJ1-1, with 10 bases identical to TRBD1. CDR3 length: 16 residues. J was trimmed by 4 bases and V by 2 bases; bases with no gene match: 8. Germline V CDR1 and CDR2: SGHRS, YFSETQ. This CDR3 reads CASSFTGTGVTTEAFF. The CDR3 DNA is TGCGCCAGCAGCTTCACCGGGACAGGGGTGACCACTGAAGCTTTCTTT. The whole variable domain, remainder taken from reference TRBV5-1 and TRBJ1-1, is KAGVTQTPRYLIKTRGQQVTLSCSPISGHRSVSWYQQTPGQGLQFLFEYFSETQRNKGNFPGRFSGRQFSNSRSEMNVSTLELGDSALYLCASSFTGTGVTTEAFFGQGTRLTVV.

The chain recombines TRBV4-1 with TRBJ1-2; D might be TRBD1 (6 bases). V was pared by 1 base and J by 5 bases, with 14 bases between. Germline values: CDR1 MGHRA, CDR2 YSYEKL. The CDR3 loop spans 15 amino acids. The CDR3 nucleotides are TGCGCCAGCAGCCAAGGTCAGGGGACCACTTATGGCTACACCTTC. It is translated as CASSQGQGTTYGYTF.